The 24 T cell receptor beta chains in this list originate from one sample, sequenced in a study of early T cells in non-severe SARS-CoV-2 infection. TCRdb re-called the 5' RACE reads with MiXCR, one entry per CDR3 protein. Among 88,000 or so distinct CDR3 sequences listed, under 15% were seen once. Material: whole blood. The receptors originated from an adult who was a healthcare worker with PCR-confirmed SARS-CoV-2 infection or an uninfected control (not recorded which).

This clonotype came up a few times. The CDR3 reads CASSVGSSGQTIWHEQFF. In DNA, the CDR3 is TGTGCCAGCAGCGTCGGCAGCTCGGGACAGACTATCTGGCATGAGCAGTTCTTC. The chain joins TRBV9 to TRBJ2-1, with TRBD1 identical over 7 bases. Germline V lookup: CDR1 SGDLS, CDR2 YYNGEE. The CDR3 has 18 amino acids. V shed 2 bases, J shed 8 bases, and the junction held 19 bases outside the gene matches.

This clonotype has only a few counts. The rearrangement links TRBV29-1 to TRBJ2-5, with TRBD2 identical over 7 bases. Per germline, CDR1 SQVTM and CDR2 ANQGSEA. The CDR3 has 14 residues. V gave up 6 bases and J gave up 3 bases; unmatched junction bases: 10. For the CDR3, the DNA is TGCAGCGTCGAGGCCGGACTAGGAAAAGAGACCCAGTACTTC. This encodes CSVEAGLGKETQYF.

This clonotype was observed a handful of times. V gene TRBV24-1 combines with J gene TRBJ2-7; D not resolved. The CDR3 extends over 14 amino acids. The V end was cut by 12 bases, the J end by 6 bases, with 23 bases between. Germline V lookup: CDR1 KGHDR, CDR2 SFDVKD. The CDR3: CAARRCLEKFEQYF. The CDR3 DNA reads TGTGCCGCCCGGCGCTGTCTTGAAAAGTTCGAGCAGTACTTC.

The chain recombines TRBV28 with TRBJ2-7; D might be TRBD1 (6 bases). V lost 0 bases to trimming and J lost 5 bases, with 11 bases between them. There are 14 residues in the CDR3. CDR1 MDHEN and CDR2 SYDVKM come from the germline V gene. The CDR3 spells CASSLWGAQDEQYF. The CDR3 DNA reads as TGTGCCAGCAGTTTATGGGGGGCGCAGGACGAGCAGTACTTC.

The chain is built from TRBV5-1 and TRBJ2-4; TRBD1 might be the D (5 bases). The CDR3 contains 15 residues. Germline V gene sequence: CDR1 SGHRS, CDR2 YFSETQ. Trimming shortened V by 0 bases and J by 5 bases, and 12 bases separated the two germline ends. The CDR3: CASSLAGSPENIQYF. CDR3 bases: TGCGCCAGCAGCTTGGCAGGGTCCCCTGAAAACATTCAGTACTTC.

There are a few counts of this clonotype. The chain joins TRBV20-1 to TRBJ2-4, with TRBD2 identical over 9 bases. With 4 bases clipped from V and 3 bases from J, the junction kept 4 bases outside the gene matches. CDR1 is DFQATT, CDR2 SNEGSKA, per germline (reference sequence). The CDR3 spans 14 residues. The CDR3, as DNA: TGCAGTGCTAAGCTAGCGGGACTCAAAAACATTCAGTACTTC. Translating it yields CSAKLAGLKNIQYF.

In its sample, this clonotype was seen a few times. The CDR3 is CASSNLKAFF. CDR3 sequence (DNA): TGTGCCAGCAGCAACCTTAAAGCTTTCTTT. This chain uses TRBV21-1 with TRBJ1-1. TRBV21-1 is recorded as a pseudogene. The length of the CDR3 is 10 residues.

This clonotype appeared a few times. The genes are TRBV19 and TRBJ2-3; 12 bases are a match to TRBD2. The CDR3 length is 14 residues. Germline loops: CDR1 LNHDA, CDR2 SQIVND (reference sequence). Unmatched junction bases numbered 3, after V lost 6 bases and J lost 5 bases. CDR3 DNA sequence: TGTGCCAGTAGCCCTAGCGGGAGGGGAGATACGCAGTATTTT. It is translated as CASSPSGRGDTQYF.

This clonotype was counted only a few times. This sequence joins TRBV19 and TRBJ2-1; TRBD2 matches 10 bases. The germline V gene has CDR1 LNHDA and CDR2 SQIVND (reference sequence). This CDR3 has 15 amino acids. Unmatched junction bases numbered 7, after V lost 3 bases and J lost 8 bases. The CDR3, as DNA: TGTGCCAGTAGTATCAGGCTAGCGGGAGCACATGAGCAGTTCTTC. Translated, it gives CASSIRLAGAHEQFF.

The chain uses TRBV24-1 and TRBJ2-6; perhaps TRBD1 as D (6 bases). The CDR3 has 14 amino acids. The V gene's germline CDR1 is KGHDR and CDR2 SFDVKD. With 5 bases removed from V and 4 bases from J, the gap between germline ends came to 8 bases. The CDR3 loop is CATSVGAGANVLTF. Here the CDR3 DNA reads TGTGCCACCAGTGTGGGGGCCGGGGCCAACGTCCTGACTTTC.

The chain carries TRBV6-2 or TRBV6-3 and TRBJ2-7, with D tentatively TRBD1 (6 bases). Trimming removed 5 bases from V and 5 bases from J, with 10 bases in between. The germline CDR1 and CDR2 sequences are MNHEY and SVGEGT. The CDR3 extends over 12 amino acids. The CDR3 protein is CASSPSGDEQYF. In DNA form, the CDR3 reads TGTGCCAGCAGTCCGTCAGGGGACGAGCAGTACTTC.

J is TRBJ2-1 and V is TRBV12-3 or TRBV12-4; 10 positions agree with TRBD2. CDR3 size: 15 residues. Trimming at V came to 5 bases and at J to 6 bases, leaving 7 bases not matched to a gene. This chain's CDR3 is CASSTSGGGFNEQFF. The CDR3 DNA reads as TGTGCCAGCAGTACCAGCGGGGGGGGGTTCAATGAGCAGTTCTTC.

The V gene is TRBV19, the J gene TRBJ2-7, with D unresolved. The CDR3 covers 15 residues. Per germline, CDR1 LNHDA and CDR2 SQIVND (reference sequence). Trimming took 0 bases from V and 2 from J, leaving 11 bases between them. The DNA for the CDR3 is TGTGCCAGTAGTATAGATCTGTTACGAACCTACGAGCAGTACTTC. As protein: CASSIDLLRTYEQYF.

In this sample, this clonotype turned up a few times. The chain employs TRBV20-1 and TRBJ2-7; TRBD2 agrees at 7 bases. With V trimmed by 3 bases and J by 0 bases, 5 bases remained unmatched. CDR3 length equals 14 residues. Germline CDR1 DFQATT, CDR2 SNEGSKA (reference sequence). The CDR3 region is CSASWTSASYEQYF. DNA of the CDR3: TGCAGTGCTAGCTGGACTAGTGCCTCCTACGAGCAGTACTTC.

This clonotype was picked up many times. The chain recombines TRBV7-2 with TRBJ2-1; D is possibly TRBD2 (5 bases). The CDR3 runs 14 residues. CDR1 and CDR2 from the germline V gene are SGHTA and FQGNSA. V was clipped by 1 base and J by 8 bases, with 12 bases between them. The CDR3 bases are TGTGCCAGCAGCTTAGATGCAGGAGGCGATGAGCAGTTCTTC. Encoded protein: CASSLDAGGDEQFF. Combining the CDR3 with reference TRBV7-2 and TRBJ2-1 gives the whole variable domain GAGVSQSPSNKVTEKGKDVELRCDPISGHTALYWYRQSLGQGLEFLIYFQGNSAPDKSGLPSDRFSAERTGGSVSTLTIQRTQQEDSAVYLCASSLDAGGDEQFFGPGTRLTVL.

V gene TRBV19 combines with J gene TRBJ2-1; 9 bases map to TRBD2. CDR3 length: 14 amino acids. After removal of 2 bases from V and 9 bases from J, the junction contained 5 bases not matched to a gene. Germline CDR1 is LNHDA and CDR2 is SQIVND (reference sequence). DNA for the CDR3: TGTGCCAGTAGTATAAGGCTAGCGGGACCTGAGCAGTTCTTC. Its protein product is CASSIRLAGPEQFF. The entire variable domain, with the rest obtained from reference TRBV19 and TRBJ2-1, is as follows: DGGITQSPKYLFRKEGQNVTLSCEQNLNHDAMYWYRQDPGQGLRLIYYSQIVNDFQKGDIAEGYSVSREKKESFPLTVTSAQKNPTAFYLCASSIRLAGPEQFFGPGTRLTVL.

V is TRBV6-5 and J is TRBJ1-2; no reliable D call. Looked up from germline, CDR1 is MNHEY and CDR2 is SVGAGI. Trimming shortened V by 0 bases and J by 6 bases, and 8 bases separated the two germline ends. This CDR3 region has 13 residues. The CDR3 coding sequence is TGTGCCAGCAGTTACTCTCCGGACGATGGCTACACCTTC. Its translation: CASSYSPDDGYTF.

The V call is TRBV6-2 or TRBV6-3, the J call TRBJ2-3; perhaps TRBD1 as D (6 bases). Germline values: CDR1 MNHEY, CDR2 SVGEGT. The CDR3 is made up of 13 amino acids. The ends were cut back, 8 bases at V and 3 bases at J, with 12 bases in the middle. The CDR3 DNA follows: TGTGCCAGCGGGTTGCAGGGGACAGATACGCAGTATTTT. Translated, it gives CASGLQGTDTQYF.

The chain uses TRBV10-3 and TRBJ1-2, with 7 bases that match TRBD1. The CDR3 extends over 13 amino acids. V was clipped by 2 bases and J by 7 bases; unmatched bases: 4. Germline V gene lookup returns CDR1 ENHRY and CDR2 SYGVKD. CDR3 sequence (DNA): TGTGCCATCAGTGAGACAGGGGAGGCTGGCTACACCTTC. Encoded protein: CAISETGEAGYTF.

This chain joins TRBV28 and TRBJ1-1; D call uncertain. Germline-derived CDR1 and CDR2 are MDHEN and SYDVKM. The CDR3 totals 13 residues. V was pared by 6 bases and J by 3 bases, with 11 bases between. CDR3 DNA sequence: TGTGCCAGCAGAAGTGACACCTACACTGAAGCTTTCTTT. Amino acid sequence: CASRSDTYTEAFF.

V usage is TRBV7-6 and J usage is TRBJ2-2; D is undetermined. V was shortened by 5 bases and J by 5 bases, with 6 bases between the two germline ends. The CDR3 loop spans 12 amino acids. Germline loops: CDR1 SGHVS, CDR2 FNYEAQ. The CDR3 region is CASSQITGELFF. CDR3 sequence (DNA): TGTGCCAGCAGCCAAATAACCGGGGAGCTGTTTTTT. Together with reference TRBV7-6 and TRBJ2-2, the CDR3 gives the full variable domain: GAGVSQSPRYKVTKRGQDVALRCDPISGHVSLYWYRQALGQGPEFLTYFNYEAQQDKSGLPNDRFSAERPEGSISTLTIQRTEQRDSAMYRCASSQITGELFFGEGSRLTVL.

V usage is TRBV25-1 and J usage is TRBJ1-3, with 8 bases identical to TRBD1. This CDR3 has 19 residues. Per the germline V gene, CDR1 is MGHDK and CDR2 is SYGVNS. Trimming removed 0 bases from V and 4 bases from J; junction bases left unmatched: 14. The CDR3 DNA reads as TGTGCCAGCAGTGAATATAGGTTGGCTACAGGGGGTGAGGGAAACACCATATATTTT. Residues: CASSEYRLATGGEGNTIYF.

This clonotype has a handful of counts. The CDR3 DNA is TGTGCCAGCTCGGACTTCCCATATCAGAGCTCCTACAATGAGCAGTTCTTC. Translating it yields CASSDFPYQSSYNEQFF. V is TRBV6-2 or TRBV6-3 and J is TRBJ2-1, with D possibly matching TRBD2 (5 bases). V lost 8 bases and J lost 0, with 20 bases in between. There are 17 residues in the CDR3. The germline V gene encodes CDR1 MNHEY and CDR2 SVGEGT.

This clonotype has ten or more counts. The genes are TRBV12-3 or TRBV12-4 and TRBJ2-6, with TRBD1 as a possible D gene (6 bases). CDR3 size: 15 residues. The ends were cut back, 6 bases at V and 2 bases at J, with 11 bases in the middle. The CDR3 sequence is CASRGQRAGANVLTF. The CDR3 DNA follows: TGTGCCAGCAGAGGACAGAGGGCTGGGGCCAACGTCCTGACTTTC.